This TCR beta chain was profiled in a study of blood T cells in healthy people across ages. CDR3 length: 13 amino acids. Germline loops: CDR1 SGHAT, CDR2 FQNNGV. V lost 5 bases and J 7 bases, leaving 14 bases between the germline ends. Each individual donor underwent a draw of ten milliliters of peripheral blood. The authors isolated at least 6 million PBMCs per sample. Samples each yielded at least 5.5 micrograms of total RNA. It was with a sample-barcoded 5' primer and a J-beta primer mix that a second PCR of roughly 7 to 12 cycles was run. TCRdb analysed the 5' RACE reads with MiXCR anew, one entry per CDR3 protein. The table includes around 900,000 distinct CDR3 sequences, around 28% detected once.

What was sequenced was blood. The sequence came from a woman of 80 years or more in good health. The rearrangement links TRBV11-2 to TRBJ1-1; no firm D call. The DNA of the CDR3 is TGTGCCAGCAGCCCCACTCAAGGTGGTGAAGCTTTCTTT. Translation gives CASSPTQGGEAFF.